Listed here are 9 T cell receptor beta chains from one sample, sequenced in a study of T cells in women clearing cervical HPV infection. Profiled with immunoSEQ multiplex PCR; TCRdb holds only in-frame clones, not every one. Its table lists around 31,000 clones. The source material was blood buffy coat. All receptors come from a woman between 18 and 75 years old with a cervical HPV16 infection that either progressed to CIN3+ or cleared (not recorded which).

In the case of this clone: The read ends 3 residues early relative to the CDR3; the germline J gene fills the gap. The J gene is TRBJ1-5, the V gene TRBV12-3 or TRBV12-4; 8 nucleotides align to TRBD1. CDR3 length: 16 amino acids. The ends lost 6 bases at V and 2 bases at J; junction bases unmatched: 9. The CDR3 loop is CASSPTGVLGNQPQHF. Incomplete CDR3 DNA: TGTGCCAGCAGCCCGACAGGGGTGCTCGGCAATCAGCCC.

Points on this clone: With the read ending 3 residues before the CDR3 end, the germline J gene is used to fill in that end. This specimen includes other DNA sequences encoding the same CDR3. V gene TRBV5-4 combines with J gene TRBJ1-3; possible D gene TRBD1, 5 bases. The germline V and J ends were trimmed by 5 bases and 3 bases, with 15 bases remaining between them. The CDR3 has 15 residues. Per the germline V gene, CDR1 is SGHNT and CDR2 is YYREEE (reference sequence). Incomplete CDR3 DNA: TGTGCCAGCAGTGAGGGCATAGGGGTTGGAAACACC. The encoded protein is CASSEGIGVGNT. The entire CDR3 reads CASSEGIGVGNTIYF. Supplemented by reference TRBV5-4 and TRBJ1-3, the full variable domain reads ETGVTQSPTHLIKTRGQQVTLRCSSQSGHNTVSWYQQALGQGPQFIFQYYREEENGRGNFPPRFSGLQFPNYSSELNVNALELDDSALYLCASSEGIGVGNTIYFGEGSWLTVV.

On this clone itself: The read terminates 3 residues before the CDR3 end, so the remaining end is supplied by the germline J gene. The chain employs TRBV5-1 and TRBJ1-1; D gene uncertain. The CDR3 runs 15 residues. Germline V lookup: CDR1 SGHRS, CDR2 YFSETQ. Partial CDR3 DNA: TGCGCCAGCAGCGGGAGTGGGATAGCGGGAGCTGGT. Its protein product is CASSGSGIAGAG. The whole CDR3 sequence reads CASSGSGIAGAGAFF.

Points on this clone: The CDR3 extends 3 residues past the end of the read, so its final part is completed from the germline J gene. The J gene is TRBJ2-1, the V gene TRBV11-1; D remains unclear. Germline V gene sequence: CDR1 SGHAT, CDR2 FQDESV (reference sequence). This CDR3 contains 14 residues. With 5 bases removed from V and 5 bases from J, the gap between germline ends came to 13 bases. CDR3 DNA, as far as it was read: TGTGCCAGCAGCCCCCCGCGTCGGGACAATGAG. It yields the protein CASSPPRRDNE. The complete CDR3 protein is CASSPPRRDNEQFF.

With respect to this clone: The CDR3 is cut off 3 residues early in the read; its end comes from the germline J gene. The chain employs TRBV5-1 and TRBJ2-3, with D hard to call. Germline loops: CDR1 SGHRS, CDR2 YFSETQ. CDR3 length: 15 residues. The sequenced part of the CDR3 DNA is TGCGCCAGCAGCTTAAGCGCCGGCCCGTCGGAGACG. As protein: CASSLSAGPSET. The whole CDR3 reads CASSLSAGPSETQYF.

Regarding this clone: The sequence runs out 3 residues before the end of the CDR3; the remainder is reconstructed from the germline J gene. The chain is built from TRBV30 and TRBJ2-3; either TRBD1 or TRBD2 may supply D (5 bases each). Germline assignment: CDR1 GTSNPN and CDR2 SVGIG (reference sequence). The CDR3 consists of 13 residues. CDR3 in amino acids: CAWAVGRGETQYF. CDR3 DNA (partial): TGTGCCTGGGCTGTAGGAAGGGGAGAGACG.

With regard to this clone: Read data end 3 residues before the CDR3 end; the end is taken from the germline J gene. The rearrangement uses TRBV19 and TRBJ2-1; 8 nucleotides line up with TRBD2. Germline assignment: CDR1 LNHDA and CDR2 SQIVND (reference sequence). With V trimmed by 3 bases and J by 6 bases, 7 bases remained unmatched. The CDR3 runs 15 residues. The CDR3 sequence: CASSIKGLGSNEQFF. The sequenced part of the CDR3 DNA is TGTGCCAGTAGTATTAAGGGACTAGGGTCCAATGAG.

Notes on this clone: One junction end does not reproduce the germline sequence, and a read error may be involved. The read comes to an end 3 residues before the CDR3 does, leaving the germline J gene to fill in the end. The chain combines TRBV7-7 with TRBJ2-5, with D maybe TRBD2 (5 bases). CDR1 is SSHAT, CDR2 FNYEAQ, per germline (reference sequence). The CDR3 extends over 15 amino acids. CDR3 DNA, as far as it was read: TGTGCTAGCAGTCCGCTCGTGTCGGGGCAAGAGACC. This gives the protein CASSPLVSGQET. The CDR3, in full, reads CASSPLVSGQETQYF.

For this clone: The CDR3 end falls 3 residues outside the read, so it is completed with the germline J gene. The chain links TRBV19 to TRBJ2-1; the D gene could be TRBD1 or TRBD2 (5 bases each). The germline V gene has CDR1 LNHDA and CDR2 SQIVND (reference sequence). V was trimmed by 3 bases and J by 5 bases, leaving 11 bases between them. This CDR3 has 14 residues. This CDR3 is CASSIRGADNEQFF. The sequenced CDR3 bases are TGTGCCAGTAGTATTAGGGGAGCAGACAATGAG.